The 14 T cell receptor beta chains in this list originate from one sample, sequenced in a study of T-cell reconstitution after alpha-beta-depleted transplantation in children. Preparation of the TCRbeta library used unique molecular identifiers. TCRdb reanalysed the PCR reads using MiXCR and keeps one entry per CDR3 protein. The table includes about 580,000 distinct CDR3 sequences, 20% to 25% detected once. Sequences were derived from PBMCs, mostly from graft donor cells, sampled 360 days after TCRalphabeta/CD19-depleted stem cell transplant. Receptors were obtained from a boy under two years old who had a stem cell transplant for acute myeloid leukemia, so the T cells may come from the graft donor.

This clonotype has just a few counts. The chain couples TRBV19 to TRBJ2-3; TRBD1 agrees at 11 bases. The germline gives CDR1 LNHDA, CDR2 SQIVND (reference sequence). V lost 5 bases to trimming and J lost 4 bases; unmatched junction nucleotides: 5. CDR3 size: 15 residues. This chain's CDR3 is CASSVGQGDPDTQYF. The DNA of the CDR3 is TGTGCCAGTAGTGTGGGACAGGGGGATCCAGATACGCAGTATTTT.

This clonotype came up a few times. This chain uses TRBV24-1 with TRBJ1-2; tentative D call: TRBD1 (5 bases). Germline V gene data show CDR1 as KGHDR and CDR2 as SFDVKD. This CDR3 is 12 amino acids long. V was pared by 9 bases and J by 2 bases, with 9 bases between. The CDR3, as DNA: TGTGCCACCTTTAACAGGAACTATGGCTACACCTTC. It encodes CATFNRNYGYTF.

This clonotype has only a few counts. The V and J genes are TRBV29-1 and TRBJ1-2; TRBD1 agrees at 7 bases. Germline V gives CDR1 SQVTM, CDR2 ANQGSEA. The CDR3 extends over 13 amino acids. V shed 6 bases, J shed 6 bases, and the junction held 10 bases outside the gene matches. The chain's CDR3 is CSVTGGGPDGYTF. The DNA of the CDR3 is TGCAGCGTGACCGGAGGGGGCCCGGATGGCTACACCTTC.

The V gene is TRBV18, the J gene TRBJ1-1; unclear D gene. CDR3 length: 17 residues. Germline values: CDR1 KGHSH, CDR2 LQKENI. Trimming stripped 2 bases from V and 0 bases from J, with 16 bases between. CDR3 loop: CASSPGFPIDLNTEAFF. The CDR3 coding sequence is TGTGCCAGCTCACCAGGTTTCCCCATCGACCTGAACACTGAAGCTTTCTTT. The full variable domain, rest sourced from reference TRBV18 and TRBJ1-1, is NAGVMQNPRHLVRRRGQEARLRCSPMKGHSHVYWYRQLPEEGLKFMVYLQKENIIDESGMPKERFSAEFPKEGPSILRIQQVVRGDSAAYFCASSPGFPIDLNTEAFFGQGTRLTVV.

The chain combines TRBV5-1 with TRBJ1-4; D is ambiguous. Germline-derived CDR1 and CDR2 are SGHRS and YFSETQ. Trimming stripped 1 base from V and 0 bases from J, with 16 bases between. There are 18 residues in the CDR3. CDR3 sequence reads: CASSLISASPATNEKLFF. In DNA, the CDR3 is TGCGCCAGCAGCTTGATCTCGGCCTCCCCTGCAACTAATGAAAAACTGTTTTTT.

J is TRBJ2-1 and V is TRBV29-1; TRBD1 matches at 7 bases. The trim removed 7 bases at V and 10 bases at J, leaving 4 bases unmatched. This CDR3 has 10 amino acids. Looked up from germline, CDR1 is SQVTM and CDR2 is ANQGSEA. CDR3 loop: CSARDSEQFF. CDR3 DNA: TGCAGCGCTAGGGACAGCGAGCAGTTCTTC.

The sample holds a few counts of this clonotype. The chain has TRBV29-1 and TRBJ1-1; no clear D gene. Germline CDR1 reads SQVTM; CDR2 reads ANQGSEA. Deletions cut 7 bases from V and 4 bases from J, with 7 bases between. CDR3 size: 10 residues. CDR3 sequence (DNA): TGCAGCGGGTTAGTCACTGAAGCTTTCTTT. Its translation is CSGLVTEAFF.

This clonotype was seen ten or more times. The CDR3 sequence is CSVMRVDEQFF. The CDR3 nucleotides read TGCAGCGTTATGAGGGTTGATGAGCAGTTCTTC. The chain employs TRBV29-1 and TRBJ2-1, with D perhaps matching TRBD2 (5 bases). This CDR3 region has 11 residues. Trimming removed 5 bases at V and 8 bases at J, with 10 bases between. CDR1 and CDR2 from the germline V gene are SQVTM and ANQGSEA.

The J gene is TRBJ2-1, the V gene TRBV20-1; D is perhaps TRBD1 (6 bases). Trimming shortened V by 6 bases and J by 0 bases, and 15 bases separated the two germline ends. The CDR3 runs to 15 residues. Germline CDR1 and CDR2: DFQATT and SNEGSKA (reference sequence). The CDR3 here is CSAPDRRRSYNEQFF. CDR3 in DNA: TGCAGTGCCCCCGACAGGCGCCGCTCCTACAATGAGCAGTTCTTC.

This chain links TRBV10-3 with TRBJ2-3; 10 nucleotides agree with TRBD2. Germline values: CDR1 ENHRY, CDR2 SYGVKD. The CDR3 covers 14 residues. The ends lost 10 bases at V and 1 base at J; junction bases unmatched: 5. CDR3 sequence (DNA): TGTGCCACCCTAGCGGGGGCCCGCACAGATACGCAGTATTTT. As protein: CATLAGARTDTQYF.

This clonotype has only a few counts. The CDR3 sequence is CSASSQTSGQETQYF. Written as DNA, the CDR3 is TGCAGTGCTAGTTCCCAGACTAGCGGGCAAGAGACCCAGTACTTC. The chain uses TRBV20-1 and TRBJ2-5, with 10 bases aligning to TRBD2. The CDR3 is 15 residues long. Trimming at V came to 3 bases and at J to 2 bases, leaving 6 bases not matched to a gene. Germline loops: CDR1 DFQATT, CDR2 SNEGSKA (reference sequence).

The CDR3 DNA follows: TGCGCCAGCAGTGAGAGCCGGCTGACAGAAACTTACGAGCAGTACGTC. Protein: CASSESRLTETYEQYV. V usage is TRBV10-2 and J usage is TRBJ2-7, with D possibly being TRBD1 (5 bases). The ends were cut back, 2 bases at V and 4 bases at J, with 18 bases in the middle. The V gene's germline CDR1 is WSHSY and CDR2 SAAADI. The CDR3 covers 16 residues.

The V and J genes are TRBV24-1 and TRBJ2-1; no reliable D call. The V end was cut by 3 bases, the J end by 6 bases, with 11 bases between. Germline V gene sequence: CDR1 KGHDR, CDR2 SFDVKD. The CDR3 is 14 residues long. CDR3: CATSDPGPSNEQFF. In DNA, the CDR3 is TGTGCCACCAGTGATCCCGGGCCCAGCAATGAGCAGTTCTTC.

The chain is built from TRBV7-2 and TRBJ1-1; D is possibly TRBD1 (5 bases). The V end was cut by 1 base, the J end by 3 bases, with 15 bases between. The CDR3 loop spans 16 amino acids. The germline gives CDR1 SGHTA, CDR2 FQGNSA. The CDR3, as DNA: TGTGCCAGCAGCTTAGAGCTCGGCAGGGCATACACTGAAGCTTTCTTT. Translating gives CASSLELGRAYTEAFF.